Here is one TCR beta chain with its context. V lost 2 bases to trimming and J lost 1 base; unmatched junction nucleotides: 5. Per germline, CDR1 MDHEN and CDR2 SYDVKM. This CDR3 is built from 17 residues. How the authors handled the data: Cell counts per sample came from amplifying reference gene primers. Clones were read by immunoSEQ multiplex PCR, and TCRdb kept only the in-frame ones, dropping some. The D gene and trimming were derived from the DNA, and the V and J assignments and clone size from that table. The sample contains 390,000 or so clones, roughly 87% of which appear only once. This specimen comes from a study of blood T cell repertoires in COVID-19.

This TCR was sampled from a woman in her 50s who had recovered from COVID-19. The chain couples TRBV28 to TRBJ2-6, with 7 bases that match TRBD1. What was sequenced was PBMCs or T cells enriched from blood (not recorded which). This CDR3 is CASSLNRGRSGANVLTF. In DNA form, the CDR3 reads TGTGCCAGCAGTTTAAACAGGGGAAGGTCTGGGGCCAACGTCCTGACTTTC.